This TCR beta chain was recorded in a study of cytomegalovirus exposure and HLA in healthy donors. As for the study in general: For the approximately 410 genotyped donors, about 79% fell within the Caucasian-associated ancestry cluster.

It was with 60 Vbeta and 13 Jbeta primers that the PCR ran. Libraries were prepared by immunoSEQ multiplex PCR; TCRdb keeps only in-frame clonotypes and omits some of them. Of fewer than 200,000 clones in the sample, 75% to 90% were seen once. Study-wide findings and caveats: When analyzed later, a missense DCLRE1C variant was found to be linked to TCR beta V- and J-gene trimming. In presence/absence analyses, roughly uniform sequencing depth across donors was assumed.

Remarks on this clone: What it binds is not known.

Specimen: PBMCs. This clonotype was obtained from a man between 50 and 59 years old in good health and CMV-seronegative.

CDR3 DNA sequence: TGTGCCAGCAGCTTTTCCACTAGCGGGGGACTGAATGAGCAGTTCTTC. As protein: CASSFSTSGGLNEQFF. This sequence joins TRBV7-2 and TRBJ2-1; 11 bases are shared with TRBD2. Germline CDR1 is SGHTA and CDR2 is FQGNSA. J gave up 7 bases and V 3 bases, and 8 bases lay outside the gene matches. The CDR3 totals 16 residues.